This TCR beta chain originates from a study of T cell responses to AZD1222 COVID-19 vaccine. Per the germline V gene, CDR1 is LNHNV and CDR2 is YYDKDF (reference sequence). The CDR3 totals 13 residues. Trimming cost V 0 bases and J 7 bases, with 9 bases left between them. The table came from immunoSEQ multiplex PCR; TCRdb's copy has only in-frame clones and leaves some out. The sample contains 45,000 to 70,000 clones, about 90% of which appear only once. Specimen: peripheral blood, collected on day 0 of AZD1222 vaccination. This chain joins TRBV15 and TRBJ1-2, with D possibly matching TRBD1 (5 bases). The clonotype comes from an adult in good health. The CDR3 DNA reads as TGTGCCACCAGCAGAGATCGGAGGGGTGGCTACACCTTC. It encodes CATSRDRRGGYTF.